This T cell receptor beta chain was identified in a study of blood T cell repertoires in COVID-19. Study as a whole: The study drew acute and convalescent COVID-19 samples from the United States, Italy and Spain.

Per the original methods: Estimation of nucleated cell counts was performed using reference gene primer amplification. TCRdb's table, derived via immunoSEQ multiplex PCR, lists solely in-frame clones and lacks some. V and J calls and clone size are copied from that table; D and trimming were computed from the DNA. The sample carries around 130,000 clones, approximately 84% recorded once. The germline V gene encodes CDR1 SGHRS and CDR2 YFSETQ. This CDR3 is 14 amino acids long. After removal of 0 bases from V and 6 bases from J, the junction contained 0 bases not matched to a gene. This chain connects TRBV5-1 to TRBJ2-7, with TRBD2 matching over 13 bases. The TCR comes from a human donor in a cohort sampled during active COVID-19. The sequenced sample consisted of peripheral blood. The CDR3 is CASSLGLAGGEQYF. CDR3 nucleotide sequence: TGCGCCAGCAGCTTGGGACTAGCGGGGGGCGAGCAGTACTTC.